These T cell receptor beta chains were read from a single sample in a study of regulatory T cells in long-lasting Graves disease. TCRdb processed the multiplex PCR reads anew with MiXCR; each CDR3 protein has one entry. The sample holds about 540,000 distinct CDR3 sequences, less than 15% seen once. The data were also submitted as part of a second study, on T cells in Graves' hyperthyroidism and ophthalmopathy.

The sample in question was peripheral blood mononuclear cells (PBMCs), obtained at new diagnosis, from a patient treated with antithyroid drugs. These receptors came from a man younger than 45 with Graves disease. The CDR3 runs from the conserved cysteine through the conserved F or W. The D gene is left open where the match is weak. Part of the rows lack a size; the others show once, few, many or a class for expanded clones.

CDR3 DNA: TGTGCCAGCAGCCCCGCCTCGCGAAGGGCCTACGAGCAGTACTTC; CDR3 protein: CASSPASRRAYEQYF; V gene: TRBV6-1; J gene: TRBJ2-7; D gene: -; clone size: -
CDR3 DNA: TGTGCCAGCAACTCCCCGACCGGGGCGACTGGAAACACCATATATTTT; CDR3 protein: CASNSPTGATGNTIYF; V gene: TRBV11-2; J gene: TRBJ1-3; D gene: -; clone size: -
CDR3 DNA: TGTGCCAGCAGTTTTCAGGGGAACTATGGCTACACCTTC; CDR3 protein: CASSFQGNYGYTF; V gene: TRBV12-3/TRBV12-4; J gene: TRBJ1-2; D gene: -; clone size: many
CDR3 DNA: TGCAGTGCCGAGGTGGGCCCCTACGAGCAGTACTTC; CDR3 protein: CSAEVGPYEQYF; V gene: TRBV20-1; J gene: TRBJ2-7; D gene: -; clone size: many
CDR3 DNA: TGCGCCAGCAGCTTTTCCGGGACTAGCGGGGGCAATGAGCAGTTCTTC; CDR3 protein: CASSFSGTSGGNEQFF; V gene: TRBV5-1; J gene: TRBJ2-1; D gene: TRBD2; clone size: many
CDR3 DNA: TGTGCCAGCAGTTCCGACGGGGCCTGGCGGGAGACCCAGTACTTC; CDR3 protein: CASSSDGAWRETQYF; V gene: TRBV12-3/TRBV12-4; J gene: TRBJ2-5; D gene: -; clone size: many
CDR3 DNA: TGCAGTGCTGGCCCCGAATGGAGCACTGAAGCTTTCTTT; CDR3 protein: CSAGPEWSTEAFF; V gene: TRBV20-1; J gene: TRBJ1-1; D gene: -; clone size: many
CDR3 DNA: TGCAGTGGTTTGGGTGACTATGGCTACACCTTC; CDR3 protein: CSGLGDYGYTF; V gene: TRBV20-1; J gene: TRBJ1-2; D gene: -; clone size: many
CDR3 DNA: TGTGCCAGCAGGGAGGACAGGGGGAACACTGAAGCTTTCTTT; CDR3 protein: CASREDRGNTEAFF; V gene: TRBV2; J gene: TRBJ1-1; D gene: TRBD1; clone size: many
CDR3 DNA: TGTGCCAGCAGTGAACCCGCCCAAAATGAAAAACTGTTTTTT; CDR3 protein: CASSEPAQNEKLFF; V gene: TRBV6-1; J gene: TRBJ1-4; D gene: -; clone size: -
CDR3 DNA: TGTGCCTGTTACCCGGGACAGGGGCAAGAGACCCAGTACTTC; CDR3 protein: CACYPGQGQETQYF; V gene: TRBV30; J gene: TRBJ2-5; D gene: TRBD1; clone size: many
CDR3 DNA: TGTGCCACCCAAGGGGTCGAGGGGGGAAAACTGTTTTTT; CDR3 protein: CATQGVEGGKLFF; V gene: TRBV7-9; J gene: TRBJ1-4; D gene: -; clone size: -
CDR3 DNA: TGTGCCAGCAGTCAAGGGGGCGCGGGTGACTACGAGCAGTACTTC; CDR3 protein: CASSQGGAGDYEQYF; V gene: TRBV28; J gene: TRBJ2-7; D gene: TRBD1; clone size: many
CDR3 DNA: TGTGCCATCACCACAGGGTCCTGGGGCACTGAAGCTTTCTTT; CDR3 protein: CAITTGSWGTEAFF; V gene: TRBV10-3; J gene: TRBJ1-1; D gene: -; clone size: many
CDR3 DNA: TGTGCCAGCAGCTTGCTCAGGACGGGCATTCAGTACTTC; CDR3 protein: CASSLLRTGIQYF; V gene: TRBV5-8; J gene: TRBJ2-4; D gene: -; clone size: -
CDR3 DNA: TGTGCCAGCAGTTACCGGGACAGGGGACTATATGGCTACACCTTC; CDR3 protein: CASSYRDRGLYGYTF; V gene: TRBV12-3/TRBV12-4; J gene: TRBJ1-2; D gene: TRBD1; clone size: many
CDR3 DNA: TGTGCCAGCAGTTTCAGCCATGAAAAACTGTTTTTT; CDR3 protein: CASSFSHEKLFF; V gene: TRBV28; J gene: TRBJ1-4; D gene: -; clone size: many
CDR3 DNA: TGTGCCAGTCCACTTCAGGGGTGGGAGCAGTACTTC; CDR3 protein: CASPLQGWEQYF; V gene: TRBV27; J gene: TRBJ2-7; D gene: -; clone size: many
CDR3 DNA: TGTGCCAGCAGTTCGTCGGGGTTCTACGGCTACACCTTC; CDR3 protein: CASSSSGFYGYTF; V gene: TRBV6-5; J gene: TRBJ1-2; D gene: -; clone size: -
CDR3 DNA: TGCAGTGCTAGGCCCCAGGAGGCCGGGACAGGGGAGAAGCAGTACTTC; CDR3 protein: CSARPQEAGTGEKQYF; V gene: TRBV20-1; J gene: TRBJ2-7; D gene: TRBD1; clone size: many
CDR3 DNA: TGTGCCAGCAGCACGGGGGCCAACACCGGGGAGCTGTTTTTT; CDR3 protein: CASSTGANTGELFF; V gene: TRBV10-3; J gene: TRBJ2-2; D gene: -; clone size: many
CDR3 DNA: TGCGCCAGCAGCTTGATCATTGGCGAGCAGTTCTTC; CDR3 protein: CASSLIIGEQFF; V gene: TRBV5-1; J gene: TRBJ2-1; D gene: -; clone size: many
CDR3 DNA: TGTGCCAGCAGTTTATCCCGAGGGACTAGCGGGAGTGCATTCTACGAGCAGTACTTC; CDR3 protein: CASSLSRGTSGSAFYEQYF; V gene: TRBV27; J gene: TRBJ2-7; D gene: TRBD2; clone size: many
CDR3 DNA: TGTGCCAGCAGCGATATAGCGGGAGGGCGAAATGAGCAGTTCTTC; CDR3 protein: CASSDIAGGRNEQFF; V gene: TRBV6-2/TRBV6-3; J gene: TRBJ2-1; D gene: TRBD2; clone size: many
CDR3 DNA: TGTGCCAGCAGCTTGCGGACAGGGGGTACCACTGAAGCTTTCTTT; CDR3 protein: CASSLRTGGTTEAFF; V gene: TRBV7-8; J gene: TRBJ1-1; D gene: TRBD1; clone size: many
CDR3 DNA: TGTGCCAGCAGTAGGCGTGTCGGGGTGGAGAATGAGCAGTTCTTC; CDR3 protein: CASSRRVGVENEQFF; V gene: TRBV12-3/TRBV12-4; J gene: TRBJ2-1; D gene: -; clone size: many
CDR3 DNA: TGTGCCAGCTCACCTCCCGGGACAGGCCTTTTGACGGCTTTCTTT; CDR3 protein: CASSPPGTGLLTAFF; V gene: TRBV18; J gene: TRBJ1-1; D gene: TRBD1; clone size: many
CDR3 DNA: TGCAGTGCTAGGGACAGCGATAATTCACCCCTCCACTTT; CDR3 protein: CSARDSDNSPLHF; V gene: TRBV20-1; J gene: TRBJ1-6; D gene: -; clone size: -
CDR3 DNA: TGTGCCTCGAGGGTACGGGAGATCACCGGGGAGCTGTTTTTT; CDR3 protein: CASRVREITGELFF; V gene: TRBV9; J gene: TRBJ2-2; D gene: -; clone size: few
CDR3 DNA: TGTGCCAGCAGCTTAGGGGAGGCCCATGGCTACACCTTC; CDR3 protein: CASSLGEAHGYTF; V gene: TRBV7-2; J gene: TRBJ1-2; D gene: -; clone size: many
CDR3 DNA: TGTGCCTGGAAGCAGACGTCCTTGAACACTGAAGCTTTCTTT; CDR3 protein: CAWKQTSLNTEAFF; V gene: TRBV30; J gene: TRBJ1-1; D gene: -; clone size: many
CDR3 DNA: TGTGCCAGCAGTTTCCCTAGCGGGAGCGTAACAGATACGCAGTATTTT; CDR3 protein: CASSFPSGSVTDTQYF; V gene: TRBV12-3/TRBV12-4; J gene: TRBJ2-3; D gene: TRBD2; clone size: many
CDR3 DNA: TGTGCCAGCAGTTCCCCCGGGGGGCAAAACACTGAAGCTTTCTTT; CDR3 protein: CASSSPGGQNTEAFF; V gene: TRBV28; J gene: TRBJ1-1; D gene: -; clone size: many
CDR3 DNA: TGCAGTGCTATAGGGGCCGGGACAGGGTTAGCAGATACGCAGTATTTT; CDR3 protein: CSAIGAGTGLADTQYF; V gene: TRBV20-1; J gene: TRBJ2-3; D gene: TRBD1; clone size: many
CDR3 DNA: TGCAGTGCTAGTGGGGGGTCGAAAGAGCCCCAGCATTTT; CDR3 protein: CSASGGSKEPQHF; V gene: TRBV20-1; J gene: TRBJ1-5; D gene: -; clone size: many
CDR3 DNA: TGTGCCAGCAGCCAAGGATCCGTCCTTGTTCCTTACGAGCAGTACTTC; CDR3 protein: CASSQGSVLVPYEQYF; V gene: TRBV3-1; J gene: TRBJ2-7; D gene: -; clone size: many
CDR3 DNA: TGTGCCAGCAGTACCCCCACGGGACTGTCCGAAGCTTTCTTT; CDR3 protein: CASSTPTGLSEAFF; V gene: TRBV2; J gene: TRBJ1-1; D gene: -; clone size: many
CDR3 DNA: TGTGCCAGCAGCCTGCCCTCTAGGTATACGCAGTATTTT; CDR3 protein: CASSLPSRYTQYF; V gene: TRBV2; J gene: TRBJ2-3; D gene: -; clone size: many
CDR3 DNA: TGTGCCAGCAGCTTAGGGGAGGAGAGCTATGGCTACACCTTC; CDR3 protein: CASSLGEESYGYTF; V gene: TRBV7-9; J gene: TRBJ1-2; D gene: -; clone size: few
CDR3 DNA: TGCAGTGCCCCGAGGACTAGCGGGAGATCGGGCGAGCAGTACTTC; CDR3 protein: CSAPRTSGRSGEQYF; V gene: TRBV20-1; J gene: TRBJ2-7; D gene: TRBD2; clone size: many
CDR3 DNA: TGTGCCAGCAGTGAGCTAGCGGGGGCCGGAGGCGAGCAGTACTTC; CDR3 protein: CASSELAGAGGEQYF; V gene: TRBV6-1; J gene: TRBJ2-7; D gene: TRBD2; clone size: many
CDR3 DNA: TGTGCCACCAGTAGTGATTACGGGGCGGGAGTCGGAGCAGATACGCAGTATTTT; CDR3 protein: CATSSDYGAGVGADTQYF; V gene: TRBV24-1; J gene: TRBJ2-3; D gene: TRBD2; clone size: many